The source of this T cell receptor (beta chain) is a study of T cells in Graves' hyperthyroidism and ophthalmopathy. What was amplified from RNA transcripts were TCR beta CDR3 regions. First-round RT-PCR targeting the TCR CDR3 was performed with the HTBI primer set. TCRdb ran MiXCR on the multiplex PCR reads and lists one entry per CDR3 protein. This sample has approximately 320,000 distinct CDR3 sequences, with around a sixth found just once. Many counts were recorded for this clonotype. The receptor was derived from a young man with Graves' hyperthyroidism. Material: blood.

In nucleotides, the CDR3 is TGTGCCAGCAGTTTATGGGCACCAGGGACGGCTGTTCAGCCCCAGCATTTT. Translation gives CASSLWAPGTAVQPQHF. The chain recombines TRBV28 with TRBJ1-5; possible D gene TRBD1, 5 bases. V was clipped by 0 bases and J by 6 bases, with 18 bases between them. The CDR3 runs 17 residues. Looked up from germline, CDR1 is MDHEN and CDR2 is SYDVKM. Together with reference TRBV28 and TRBJ1-5, the CDR3 gives the full variable domain: DVKVTQSSRYLVKRTGEKVFLECVQDMDHENMFWYRQDPGLGLRLIYFSYDVKMKEKGDIPEGYSVSREKKERFSLILESASTNQTSMYLCASSLWAPGTAVQPQHFGDGTRLSIL.